The 23 T cell receptor beta chains below come from one sample, sequenced in a study of beta chain features in type 1 diabetes. Study results and limitations: Shortening of TCRB CDR3s, moderate but significant, appeared in all four CD4+ subsets of Type 1 diabetes patients.

The antigens of these receptors remain unknown. Every bit of the isolated RNA underwent reverse transcription, so sequencing read expressed TCRB transcripts. Profiled with immunoSEQ multiplex PCR; TCRdb holds only in-frame clones, not every one. The table has roughly 700,000 clones, 13% seen once. Sequencing used naive CD4+ T cells from blood. The receptors come from a man between 18 and 29 years old with type 1 diabetes.

The V and J genes are TRBV20-1 and TRBJ1-4; no clear D. The CDR3 sequence is 11 residues long. Germline CDR1 is DFQATT and CDR2 is SNEGSKA (reference sequence). The V gene lost 0 bases and the J gene lost 8 bases, with 4 bases spanning the gap. CDR3 in DNA: TGCAGTGCTAGAGAGGAGGAAAAACTGTTTTTT. Protein sequence: CSAREEEKLFF.

The sample holds a few counts of this clone. This rearrangement joins TRBV5-6 to TRBJ2-7; TRBD1 matches at 7 bases. The CDR3 contains 13 residues. Germline V gene data show CDR1 as SGHDT and CDR2 as YYEEEE. V lost 1 base to trimming and J lost 6 bases; unmatched junction nucleotides: 4. The CDR3 is CASSLISGGEQYF. The CDR3 DNA follows: TGTGCCAGCAGCTTGATATCAGGGGGCGAGCAGTACTTC.

V is TRBV10-3 and J is TRBJ1-5, with a possible D match to TRBD1 (5 bases). Per germline, CDR1 ENHRY and CDR2 SYGVKD. This CDR3 is 15 amino acids long. V lost 3 bases, J lost 3 bases, and 12 bases lay in between. This CDR3 reads CAISDPGRVNQPQHF. As DNA, the CDR3 is TGTGCCATCAGTGACCCAGGGAGGGTCAATCAGCCCCAGCATTTT.

This clone occurred a few times. The chain links TRBV14 to TRBJ1-1; D is ambiguous. Germline assignment: CDR1 SGHDN and CDR2 FVKESK. Trimming took off 1 base at V and 0 bases at J, with 9 bases between the two ends. CDR3 size: 15 residues. DNA for the CDR3: TGTGCCAGCAGCCAAGTTGCAGGCGTGAACACTGAAGCTTTCTTT. It yields the protein CASSQVAGVNTEAFF.

This clone was counted only a few times. The chain links TRBV27 to TRBJ2-7, with 7 positions matching TRBD1. V was pared by 5 bases and J by 3 bases, with 7 bases of the junction left unmatched. CDR1 is MNHEY, CDR2 SMNVEV, per germline (reference sequence). The CDR3 has 14 residues. CDR3 region: CASSTRDSLYEQYF. In DNA form, the CDR3 reads TGTGCCAGCAGTACCCGGGACAGCCTCTACGAGCAGTACTTC.

Only a few counts were recorded for this clone. The rearrangement joins TRBV7-2 to TRBJ1-3; D uncertain. The length of the CDR3 is 18 residues. V was trimmed by 5 bases and J by 0 bases, leaving 20 bases between them. Germline V gene sequence: CDR1 SGHTA, CDR2 FQGNSA. CDR3 residues: CASSLLPRGSSSGNTIYF. CDR3 bases: TGTGCCAGCAGCCTCCTCCCCAGAGGCTCTAGCTCTGGAAACACCATATATTTT. Full variable domain (rest looked up from reference TRBV7-2 and TRBJ1-3): GAGVSQSPSNKVTEKGKDVELRCDPISGHTALYWYRQSLGQGLEFLIYFQGNSAPDKSGLPSDRFSAERTGGSVSTLTIQRTQQEDSAVYLCASSLLPRGSSSGNTIYFGEGSWLTVV.

This clone was recorded a few times. The chain joins TRBV5-4 to TRBJ2-2, with 11 bases lining up with TRBD1. Germline values: CDR1 SGHNT, CDR2 YYREEE (reference sequence). V shed 4 bases and J 6 bases; nucleotides not matched to a gene: 5. There are 15 residues in the CDR3. The CDR3 nucleotides are TGTGCCAGCAGCCTCTGGGACAGGGGGGCCGGGGAGCTGTTTTTT. Amino acid sequence: CASSLWDRGAGELFF.

This clone was counted only a few times. The rearrangement joins TRBV15 to TRBJ2-5; D is undetermined. The CDR3 extends over 15 amino acids. The V and J ends lost 5 bases and 5 bases respectively, with 18 bases between them. Germline CDR1 reads LNHNV; CDR2 reads YYDKDF (reference sequence). The CDR3 DNA sequence: TGTGCCACCAGCCCCGAATGGGTCACTAAGGAGACCCAGTACTTC. Its translation is CATSPEWVTKETQYF.

A word on this clone: Because it lacks the conserved phenylalanine or tryptophan at the end, this CDR3 is likely a read error. V and J are TRBV25-1 and TRBJ1-2, with 8 bases aligning to TRBD1. The CDR3 has 14 amino acids. Germline loops: CDR1 MGHDK, CDR2 SYGVNS. J lost 6 bases, V lost 5 bases, and 8 bases had no gene match. The CDR3 spells CASSPSGTGDGYTL. Here the CDR3 DNA reads TGTGCCAGCAGTCCATCCGGGACAGGCGATGGCTACACCCTC.

The table lists this clone with a few counts. The chain combines TRBV6-8 with TRBJ1-6; 12 bases are a match to TRBD1. CDR3 length: 12 residues. Germline loops: CDR1 MNHGY, CDR2 SAAAGT. With 9 bases clipped from V and 14 bases from J, the junction kept 5 bases outside the gene matches. Here the CDR3 DNA reads TGTGCCAGAGGGACAGGGGGCCTGGCCCTCCACTTT. Translation: CARGTGGLALHF.

This clone was counted between two and nine times. This rearrangement joins TRBV2 to TRBJ2-3, with TRBD2 matching over 12 bases. V was pared by 10 bases and J by 0 bases, with 14 bases of the junction left unmatched. CDR3 length: 18 residues. CDR1 is SNHLY, CDR2 FYNNEI, per germline. CDR3 sequence: CATPASGGAPISTDTQYF. CDR3 in DNA: TGTGCCACCCCGGCTAGCGGGGGGGCGCCGATTAGCACAGATACGCAGTATTTT.

The sample holds a few counts of this clone. The CDR3: CASSKFSSYNEQFF. In DNA form, the CDR3 reads TGTGCCAGCAGTAAATTTAGCTCCTACAATGAGCAGTTCTTC. The V and J genes are TRBV5-4 and TRBJ2-1; unclear D gene. In germline, CDR1 is SGHNT, CDR2 YYREEE (reference sequence). The CDR3 is made up of 14 amino acids. Between the trimmed V and J ends, which lost 5 bases and 0 bases, there was a span of 9 bases.

This clone came up a few times. The rearrangement joins TRBV6-1 to TRBJ1-6, with 8 bases aligning to TRBD1. J lost 8 bases, V lost 2 bases, and 5 bases had no gene match. The germline gives CDR1 MNHNS, CDR2 SASEGT. The CDR3 consists of 15 residues. CDR3 bases: TGTGCCAGCAGTGAATTGGACAGGGATGATTCACCCCTCCACTTT. Translated: CASSELDRDDSPLHF.

This clone has just a few counts. The chain employs TRBV6-1 and TRBJ2-1; 8 nucleotides line up with TRBD2. Germline CDR1 is MNHNS and CDR2 is SASEGT. The CDR3 sequence is 16 residues long. Trimming at V came to 4 bases and at J to 1 base, leaving 6 bases not matched to a gene. The chain's CDR3 is CASSGAGDGSYNEQFF. The CDR3 coding sequence is TGTGCCAGCAGTGGAGCGGGGGACGGGTCCTACAATGAGCAGTTCTTC.

J is TRBJ2-3 and V is TRBV28; 14 bases map to TRBD2. Germline V lookup: CDR1 MDHEN, CDR2 SYDVKM. The CDR3 covers 16 residues. Trimming at V came to 5 bases and at J to 8 bases, leaving 9 bases not matched to a gene. The CDR3 sequence is CASSDGLAGGFGTQYF. CDR3 bases: TGTGCCAGCAGTGATGGACTAGCGGGGGGTTTTGGTACGCAGTATTTT.

In this sample, this clone turned up a few times. The rearrangement uses TRBV5-8 and TRBJ2-7, with 7 nucleotides matching TRBD2. The V gene's germline CDR1 is SGHTS and CDR2 YDEGEE. After removal of 4 bases from V and 6 bases from J, the junction contained 13 bases not matched to a gene. The CDR3 consists of 15 residues. CDR3 nucleotides: TGTGCCAGCAGCCCCCAAACGGGGAGGGAGTCCGAGCAGTACTTC. It codes for CASSPQTGRESEQYF.

The chain joins TRBV7-2 to TRBJ2-7, with a tentative D call TRBD2 (6 bases). The CDR3 sequence is 13 residues long. The germline gives CDR1 SGHTA, CDR2 FQGNSA. Deletions cut 4 bases from V and 2 bases from J, with 9 bases between. The CDR3 protein is CASSWGTAYEQYF. CDR3 sequence (DNA): TGTGCCAGCAGCTGGGGGACTGCCTACGAGCAGTACTTC. Based on the CDR3 plus reference TRBV7-2 and TRBJ2-7, the full variable domain is GAGVSQSPSNKVTEKGKDVELRCDPISGHTALYWYRQSLGQGLEFLIYFQGNSAPDKSGLPSDRFSAERTGGSVSTLTIQRTQQEDSAVYLCASSWGTAYEQYFGPGTRLTVT.

This clone showed up just a few times. J is TRBJ2-1 and V is TRBV28, with a tentative D call TRBD1 (5 bases). The CDR3 runs to 16 residues. Germline lookup yields CDR1 MDHEN and CDR2 SYDVKM. V lost 4 bases and J 0 bases, leaving 13 bases between the germline ends. This chain's CDR3 is CASSSSGHSSYNEQFF. The CDR3 DNA reads TGTGCCAGCAGTTCCTCAGGACACAGCTCCTACAATGAGCAGTTCTTC.

The rearrangement joins TRBV5-1 to TRBJ2-1, with 9 nucleotides matching TRBD2. Per germline, CDR1 SGHRS and CDR2 YFSETQ. The CDR3 is made up of 16 amino acids. Unmatched junction bases numbered 8, after V lost 6 bases and J lost 1 base. CDR3: CASTAGAGGSYNEQFF. In nucleotides, the CDR3 is TGCGCCAGCACCGCCGGGGCGGGGGGGTCCTACAATGAGCAGTTCTTC.

The chain recombines TRBV6-5 with TRBJ2-3; the D is unclear. The germline V gene has CDR1 MNHEY and CDR2 SVGAGI. This CDR3 region has 16 residues. V was clipped by 3 bases and J by 4 bases, with 17 bases between them. The CDR3 DNA sequence: TGTGCCAGCAGTTATGAGACTCGTATTGGGCCAGATACGCAGTATTTT. Protein product: CASSYETRIGPDTQYF.

This clone was picked up a small number of times. The V gene is TRBV29-1, the J gene TRBJ1-1; D is uncertain. Trimming cost V 1 base and J 0 bases, with 15 bases left between them. The CDR3 totals 16 residues. The germline V gene has CDR1 SQVTM and CDR2 ANQGSEA. The CDR3 region has the DNA TGCAGCGTTGAAGGGTTAGGTTGGCAGTTGAACACTGAAGCTTTCTTT. It yields the protein CSVEGLGWQLNTEAFF.

V gene TRBV7-9 combines with J gene TRBJ1-2; 7 bases map to TRBD1. Per germline, CDR1 SEHNR and CDR2 FQNEAQ (reference sequence). J was trimmed by 2 bases and V by 1 base; bases with no gene match: 4. There are 15 residues in the CDR3. CDR3 coding DNA: TGTGCCAGCAGCTTAGTCAGGGGGTTAAACTATGGCTACACCTTC. Encoded protein: CASSLVRGLNYGYTF. Looking up the rest from reference TRBV7-9 and TRBJ1-2 gives the full variable domain: DTGVSQNPRHKITKRGQNVTFRCDPISEHNRLYWYRQTLGQGPEFLTYFQNEAQLEKSRLLSDRFSAERPKGSFSTLEIQRTEQGDSAMYLCASSLVRGLNYGYTFGSGTRLTVV.

This clone was seen a few times. The gene calls are TRBV6-4 and TRBJ2-3; either TRBD1 or TRBD2 may fit D (5 bases each). Germline V gene sequence: CDR1 MRHNA, CDR2 SNTAGT. V was pared by 2 bases and J by 3 bases, with 6 bases between. The CDR3 sequence is 13 residues long. The CDR3 protein is CASSDEGTDTQYF. CDR3 bases: TGTGCCAGCAGTGACGAGGGGACAGATACGCAGTATTTT.